This TCR beta chain originates from a study of blood T cell repertoires in COVID-19. Study at large: T cells, B-cell-depleted T cells, or PBMCs provided the cDNA or gDNA that served as material.

The sample holds a few counts of this clone. This table comes from immunoSEQ multiplex PCR, and its TCRdb copy is limited to in-frame clones, with some not included. The sample shows 89,000 or so clones, around 96% of them seen only once. CDR3 length: 15 amino acids. The J segment lost 6 bases and the V segment lost 0 bases, leaving 6 bases of the junction unmatched. Per the germline V gene, CDR1 is SGHRS and CDR2 is YFSETQ. The chain couples TRBV5-1 to TRBJ2-1; TRBD2 matches at 7 bases. The sequenced material came from peripheral blood. This TCR came from a human donor with active COVID-19. The donor label of this sample is uncertain. The DNA for the CDR3 is TGCGCCAGCAGCTTGGGTGGCGGGGGAACCAATGAGCAGTTCTTC. This encodes CASSLGGGGTNEQFF.